A single sample gave rise to the 28 T cell receptor beta chains below, sequenced in a study of CD8+ T cells in alopecia areata (dated by TCRdb to the late 2010s). The protocol used for the library was the immunoSEQ multiplex PCR assay. For TCR sequencing, RNA was extracted from every sample and reverse transcribed into cDNA to serve as template. In TCRdb, the immuneACCESS table is reduced to in-frame sequences with V and J assigned. These tables do not hold every clone; where another copy was compared, an unresolved V gene accounts for under half, and the others remain unexplained. The sample table contains 98,000 or so clones; only one count was recorded for approximately 61% of them. The ten largest clones capture approximately 23% of the sample. The sequenced material came from NKG2D-low CD8+ T cells sorted from blood. This specimen's cell subset or site label, interpreted: sorted CD8+ NKG2D-low blood T cells. Receptors were obtained from a human donor with alopecia areata.

The CDR3 here is CASSHRTSGAYNEQFF. CDR3 bases: TGTGCCAGCAGCCATAGGACTAGCGGGGCCTACAATGAGCAGTTCTTC. The chain links TRBV9 to TRBJ2-1; 12 nucleotides match TRBD2. Germline V gives CDR1 SGDLS, CDR2 YYNGEE. With 4 bases clipped from V and 2 bases from J, the junction kept 4 bases outside the gene matches. CDR3 length: 16 residues.

Concerning this clone: The same CDR3 also results from other DNA sequences found in this sample. The rearrangement joins TRBV28 to TRBJ2-7, with no clear D. V was clipped by 2 bases and J by 0 bases, with 2 bases between them. The germline CDR1 and CDR2 sequences are MDHEN and SYDVKM. This CDR3 comprises 12 residues. The CDR3 DNA follows: TGTGCCAGCAGTTTAACCTCCTACGAGCAGTACTTC. As protein: CASSLTSYEQYF.

The V and J genes are TRBV7-9 and TRBJ2-5; D ambiguous. Germline V gene data show CDR1 as SEHNR and CDR2 as FQNEAQ (reference sequence). Deletions cut 1 base from V and 5 bases from J, with 2 bases between. The CDR3 totals 11 residues. CDR3 bases: TGTGCCAGCAGCTTAGATGAGACCCAGTACTTC. This translates into CASSLDETQYF.

V is TRBV5-1 and J is TRBJ2-1; tentatively, D is TRBD1 or TRBD2 (5 bases each). The ends were cut back, 0 bases at V and 10 bases at J, with 8 bases in the middle. This CDR3 has 12 residues. In germline, CDR1 is SGHRS, CDR2 YFSETQ. The CDR3 region has the DNA TGCGCCAGCAGCTTGGGAGGGGTCGAGCAGTTCTTC. This translates into CASSLGGVEQFF. The full variable domain, completed using reference TRBV5-1 and TRBJ2-1, is KAGVTQTPRYLIKTRGQQVTLSCSPISGHRSVSWYQQTPGQGLQFLFEYFSETQRNKGNFPGRFSGRQFSNSRSEMNVSTLELGDSALYLCASSLGGVEQFFGPGTRLTVL.

The CDR3 nucleotides read TGTGCCAGCGCGAGGTACTACGAGCAGTACTTC. The encoded protein is CASARYYEQYF. The chain joins TRBV14 to TRBJ2-7; D is unresolved. The CDR3 contains 11 residues. Trimming pared 8 bases from V and 3 bases from J, leaving 8 bases between. Germline CDR1 reads SGHDN; CDR2 reads FVKESK.

This clone was recorded a few times. This chain links TRBV27 with TRBJ2-3; possibly TRBD1 for D (5 bases). Between the trimmed V and J ends, which lost 7 bases and 5 bases, there was a span of 19 bases. Germline CDR1 MNHEY, CDR2 SMNVEV (reference sequence). CDR3 size: 15 residues. CDR3 DNA: TGTGCCAGCAAATCAAGGGGCAGGGCGGAAGATACGCAGTATTTT. Amino acid sequence: CASKSRGRAEDTQYF.

This chain links TRBV7-2 with TRBJ1-1; the D gene is possibly TRBD1 (5 bases). Germline CDR1 SGHTA, CDR2 FQGNSA. The V end was cut by 3 bases, the J end by 0 bases, with 14 bases between. This CDR3 has 16 residues. The CDR3: CASSFPGLRMNTEAFF. In DNA form, the CDR3 reads TGTGCCAGCAGCTTCCCGGGACTGAGAATGAACACTGAAGCTTTCTTT.

The chain recombines TRBV7-9 with TRBJ2-1; D might be TRBD1 (5 bases). Trimming shortened V by 1 base and J by 0 bases, and 16 bases separated the two germline ends. CDR1 and CDR2 (germline): SEHNR, FQNEAQ (reference sequence). This CDR3 spans 18 amino acids. CDR3: CASSLVGQGESSYNEQFF. The CDR3 nucleotides are TGTGCCAGCAGCTTAGTCGGGCAGGGTGAGAGCTCCTACAATGAGCAGTTCTTC.

This clone has just a few counts. This rearrangement joins TRBV19 to TRBJ2-1; 8 bases agree with TRBD2. Germline lookup yields CDR1 LNHDA and CDR2 SQIVND (reference sequence). V lost 5 bases and J lost 7; bases outside the gene matches: 7. The CDR3 covers 14 residues. The CDR3 DNA follows: TGTGCCAGTAGTCCGGAGACTAGCGTTAATGAGCAGTTCTTC. Residues: CASSPETSVNEQFF.

The gene calls are TRBV25-1 and TRBJ2-7, with 7 bases aligning to TRBD1. V was pared by 4 bases and J by 3 bases, with 0 bases of the junction left unmatched. The CDR3 totals 12 residues. CDR1 is MGHDK, CDR2 SYGVNS, per germline. The CDR3 DNA is TGTGCCAGCAGTGGGGACAGCTACGAGCAGTACTTC. Translated, it gives CASSGDSYEQYF.

Only a few counts were recorded for this clone. The V and J genes are TRBV19 and TRBJ2-7; D not certain. Germline V lookup: CDR1 LNHDA, CDR2 SQIVND (reference sequence). The CDR3 contains 11 residues. V lost 9 bases to trimming and J lost 4 bases, with 10 bases between them. The CDR3 sequence is CASGPWYEQYF. In nucleotides, the CDR3 is TGTGCCAGCGGTCCATGGTACGAGCAGTACTTC.

This clone was seen only a few times. The rearrangement uses TRBV5-1 and TRBJ2-1; D call uncertain. Trimming left V 2 bases short and J 10 bases short, with 10 bases between. This CDR3 spans 12 amino acids. Per germline, CDR1 SGHRS and CDR2 YFSETQ. CDR3 amino acids: CASSFGSREQFF. For the CDR3, the DNA is TGCGCCAGCAGCTTCGGTAGCAGGGAGCAGTTCTTC.

This clone occurred once. This chain links TRBV6-5 with TRBJ2-7, with TRBD2 matching over 11 bases. Per the germline V gene, CDR1 is MNHEY and CDR2 is SVGAGI. With 6 bases clipped from V and 4 bases from J, the junction kept 5 bases outside the gene matches. This CDR3 spans 14 amino acids. The CDR3 DNA follows: TGTGCCAGCAGCTCTAGCGGGAGGTCGTACGAGCAGTACTTC. Amino acid sequence: CASSSSGRSYEQYF.

This clone was observed a single time. The chain links TRBV9 to TRBJ1-2; 12 nucleotides line up with TRBD1. Germline lookup yields CDR1 SGDLS and CDR2 YYNGEE. V was clipped by 4 bases and J by 3 bases; unmatched bases: 13. The CDR3 loop spans 18 amino acids. DNA of the CDR3: TGTGCCAGCAGCCCACGAGCCGGGACAGGGGGCGTTGACTATGGCTACACCTTC. Translating gives CASSPRAGTGGVDYGYTF.

This clone was counted between two and nine times. The chain uses TRBV7-2 and TRBJ2-1; 8 nucleotides match TRBD1. J was trimmed by 4 bases and V by 4 bases; bases with no gene match: 18. Per the germline V gene, CDR1 is SGHTA and CDR2 is FQGNSA. The CDR3 length is 19 residues. In DNA, the CDR3 is TGTGCCAGCAGCTCCACAGGACAGGGTTGGACCGGGGAGTACAATGAGCAGTTCTTC. The encoded protein is CASSSTGQGWTGEYNEQFF.

This clone came up a few times. CDR3 bases: TGTGCCAGCAATGGGAAGACCCAGTACTTC. Residues: CASNGKTQYF. The chain carries TRBV2 and TRBJ2-5; D gene uncertain. V lost 7 bases to trimming and J lost 6 bases, with 6 bases between them. Germline CDR1 and CDR2: SNHLY and FYNNEI. The CDR3 has 10 residues.

V and J are TRBV29-1 and TRBJ2-1, with D perhaps matching TRBD1 (6 bases). This CDR3 comprises 15 residues. Trimming shortened V by 2 bases and J by 3 bases, and 14 bases separated the two germline ends. Germline CDR1 SQVTM, CDR2 ANQGSEA. CDR3 loop: CSVERLGDNYNEQFF. DNA for the CDR3: TGCAGCGTTGAAAGGCTTGGGGACAACTACAATGAGCAGTTCTTC.

The chain has TRBV19 and TRBJ2-1; TRBD2 matches 8 bases. Germline CDR1 and CDR2: LNHDA and SQIVND (reference sequence). After removal of 2 bases from V and 8 bases from J, the junction contained 8 bases not matched to a gene. The CDR3 extends over 15 amino acids. The CDR3 loop reads CASSIPNLGGDEQFF. In DNA, the CDR3 is TGTGCCAGTAGTATACCTAATCTCGGGGGGGATGAGCAGTTCTTC.

In regard to this clone: At one end the junction does not follow the germline gene, possibly because of a read error. This chain joins TRBV28 and TRBJ1-2; 7 bases fit TRBD1. Germline V gene sequence: CDR1 MDHEN, CDR2 SYDVKM. The CDR3 is made up of 14 amino acids. CDR3 sequence: CASSQPDRVGGCTF. In DNA form, the CDR3 reads TGTGCCAGCAGTCAACCTGACAGGGTGGGTGGCTGCACCTTC.

Concerning this clone: Germline is not matched at one junction end, which may reflect a read error. The rearrangement joins TRBV2 to TRBJ2-1; no clear D gene. The length of the CDR3 is 13 residues. Germline CDR1 and CDR2: SNHLY and FYNNEI. CDR3 sequence (DNA): TGTGCCAGCAGTGAACCCAAATACAATGAGCAGCTCTTC. Protein sequence: CASSEPKYNEQLF.

A few counts support this clone. This chain connects TRBV28 to TRBJ2-1, with 7 bases that match TRBD2. The V and J ends lost 3 bases and 6 bases, in that order; junction bases with no gene match: 5. CDR1 and CDR2 (germline): MDHEN, SYDVKM. This CDR3 spans 14 amino acids. The CDR3 sequence: CASSFLAVGNEQFF. The CDR3 coding sequence is TGTGCCAGCAGTTTTCTAGCGGTGGGCAATGAGCAGTTCTTC. Complete variable domain (other parts from reference TRBV28 and TRBJ2-1): DVKVTQSSRYLVKRTGEKVFLECVQDMDHENMFWYRQDPGLGLRLIYFSYDVKMKEKGDIPEGYSVSREKKERFSLILESASTNQTSMYLCASSFLAVGNEQFFGPGTRLTVL.

CDR3 region: CASRAAGGFYEQYF. The CDR3 DNA follows: TGTGCCAGCAGGGCGGCTGGGGGATTCTACGAGCAGTACTTC. The chain recombines TRBV7-9 with TRBJ2-7, with D perhaps given as TRBD1 or TRBD2 (5 bases each). With 6 bases removed from V and 3 bases from J, the gap between germline ends came to 15 bases. The CDR3 covers 14 residues. Germline V gives CDR1 SEHNR, CDR2 FQNEAQ (reference sequence).

The CDR3 here is CASSLNSGANVLTF. The CDR3 DNA is TGTGCCAGCAGTCTCAACTCTGGGGCCAACGTCCTGACTTTC. The J gene is TRBJ2-6, the V gene TRBV27; D is unresolved. Germline values: CDR1 MNHEY, CDR2 SMNVEV (reference sequence). V was shortened by 5 bases and J by 0 bases, with 5 bases between the two germline ends. This CDR3 region has 14 residues. The entire variable domain, with the rest obtained from reference TRBV27 and TRBJ2-6, is as follows: EAQVTQNPRYLITVTGKKLTVTCSQNMNHEYMSWYRQDPGLGLRQIYYSMNVEVTDKGDVPEGYKVSRKEKRNFPLILESPSPNQTSLYFCASSLNSGANVLTFGAGSRLTVL.

This chain joins TRBV5-4 and TRBJ2-5; no clear D gene. The V end lost 0 bases, the J end lost 2 bases, and 5 bases lay between the germline ends. Germline V lookup: CDR1 SGHNT, CDR2 YYREEE (reference sequence). The CDR3 totals 13 residues. In DNA form, the CDR3 reads TGTGCCAGCAGCTTGGACTTTCAAGAGACCCAGTACTTC. Its translation is CASSLDFQETQYF.

This clone has a handful of counts. This sequence joins TRBV9 and TRBJ2-3; D not resolved. Germline V gene data show CDR1 as SGDLS and CDR2 as YYNGEE. The CDR3 sequence is 12 residues long. V was shortened by 3 bases and J by 2 bases, with 4 bases between the two germline ends. The CDR3 sequence: CASSANTDTQYF. Here the CDR3 DNA reads TGTGCCAGCAGCGCTAACACAGATACGCAGTATTTT.

This chain links TRBV28 with TRBJ1-2; no definite D call. Germline CDR1 is MDHEN and CDR2 is SYDVKM. This CDR3 has 11 residues. Trimming cost V 4 bases and J 6 bases, with 6 bases left between them. The CDR3, as DNA: TGTGCCAGCAGTTCAGGAGATGGCTACACCTTC. Amino acid sequence: CASSSGDGYTF.

The chain combines TRBV7-6 with TRBJ2-1; D ambiguous. CDR3 length: 11 amino acids. Trimming stripped 2 bases from V and 9 bases from J, with 5 bases between. Germline V gene lookup returns CDR1 SGHVS and CDR2 FNYEAQ. Written as DNA, the CDR3 is TGTGCCAGCAGCTTAAACGTTGAGCAGTTCTTC. Translating it yields CASSLNVEQFF.

This clone was seen a few times. The chain recombines TRBV2 with TRBJ2-1; a possible D gene is TRBD2 (6 bases). The CDR3 is made up of 14 amino acids. Germline V lookup: CDR1 SNHLY, CDR2 FYNNEI. The germline V and J ends were trimmed by 11 bases and 8 bases, with 22 bases remaining between them. CDR3 sequence reads: CAYNRLAKRDEQFF. DNA for the CDR3: TGTGCCTACAACCGGCTAGCGAAACGCGATGAGCAGTTCTTC.